The 25 T cell receptor beta chains below all came from one sample that was sequenced in a study of cytomegalovirus exposure and HLA in healthy donors. The PCR used 60 Vbeta and 13 Jbeta primers. The method was immunoSEQ multiplex PCR; TCRdb's version includes in-frame clones alone and lacks a portion of them. The sample consists of some 130,000 clones, approximately 80% of them appearing once. Sequenced input: PBMCs. The source is a male donor in good health and CMV-seropositive.

This rearrangement joins TRBV19 to TRBJ1-6; a possible D gene is TRBD1 (6 bases). The length of the CDR3 is 17 residues. Trimming pared 4 bases from V and 5 bases from J, leaving 18 bases between. Germline-derived CDR1 and CDR2 are LNHDA and SQIVND (reference sequence). Written as DNA, the CDR3 is TGTGCCAGTAGTAAGACCTGGCGAACAGGGAATAATTCACCCCTCCACTTT. Amino acids: CASSKTWRTGNNSPLHF. Full variable domain (outside the CDR3, taken from reference TRBV19 and TRBJ1-6): DGGITQSPKYLFRKEGQNVTLSCEQNLNHDAMYWYRQDPGQGLRLIYYSQIVNDFQKGDIAEGYSVSREKKESFPLTVTSAQKNPTAFYLCASSKTWRTGNNSPLHFGNGTRLTVT.

This clone was counted a single time. The chain is built from TRBV11-3 and TRBJ2-7; no clear D gene. The V gene's germline CDR1 is SGHNT and CDR2 YENEEA. The V end was cut by 5 bases, the J end by 2 bases, with 7 bases between. This CDR3 contains 12 residues. The CDR3 here is CASSMGPYEQYF. CDR3 nucleotide sequence: TGTGCCAGCAGCATGGGCCCCTACGAGCAGTACTTC.

This chain uses TRBV19 with TRBJ2-7; TRBD1 matches 8 bases. This CDR3 is built from 13 residues. V trimming: 5 bases; J trimming: 3 bases; junction bases outside the gene matches: 3. The V gene's germline CDR1 is LNHDA and CDR2 SQIVND (reference sequence). CDR3 in amino acids: CASSSTGGYEQYF. The CDR3 nucleotides read TGTGCCAGTAGTTCCACAGGGGGCTACGAGCAGTACTTC.

This rearrangement joins TRBV6-6 to TRBJ2-7; D gene unclear. The CDR3 has 13 amino acids. The germline gives CDR1 MNHNY, CDR2 SVGAGI (reference sequence). V lost 0 bases to trimming and J lost 0 bases, with 3 bases between them. Written as DNA, the CDR3 is TGTGCCAGCAGTTACTCGAGCTCCTACGAGCAGTACTTC. It translates to CASSYSSSYEQYF.

This clone occurred a few times. The CDR3 DNA reads TGCAGTGCTGTCCCGGTTGAGCAGTACTTC. Translation: CSAVPVEQYF. V usage is TRBV20-1 and J usage is TRBJ2-5; D remains ambiguous. Germline CDR1 is DFQATT and CDR2 is SNEGSKA (reference sequence). The CDR3 is 10 residues long. Deletions cut 5 bases from V and 11 bases from J, with 12 bases between.

This chain uses TRBV28 with TRBJ1-5; TRBD1 might be the D (5 bases). The CDR3 is made up of 15 amino acids. V lost 6 bases and J 1 base, leaving 13 bases between the germline ends. Germline V CDR1 and CDR2: MDHEN, SYDVKM. The CDR3 loop is CASSAGLRSNQPQHF. Here the CDR3 DNA reads TGTGCCAGCAGCGCAGGGTTGAGGAGCAATCAGCCCCAGCATTTT.

This clone was recorded a few times. The gene calls are TRBV18 and TRBJ1-2, with TRBD1 matching over 7 bases. The CDR3 loop spans 14 amino acids. The V gene's germline CDR1 is KGHSH and CDR2 LQKENI. The V gene end was trimmed by 3 bases and the J gene end by 2 bases; junction bases not matched to a gene: 3. The CDR3 reads CASSPTGNNYGYTF. The CDR3 bases are TGTGCCAGCTCACCGACAGGGAACAACTATGGCTACACCTTC.

This clone was detected only once. V usage is TRBV2 and J usage is TRBJ2-7, with 11 nucleotides matching TRBD1. CDR1 is SNHLY, CDR2 FYNNEI, per germline. This CDR3 region has 14 residues. After removal of 8 bases from V and 7 bases from J, the junction contained 10 bases not matched to a gene. CDR3 bases: TGTGCCAGCGATGGCGGACAGGGGGCGAGTGAGCAGTACTTC. Its translation is CASDGGQGASEQYF.

The chain is built from TRBV5-1 and TRBJ1-1; D gene unclear. V was pared by 4 bases and J by 0 bases, with 16 bases between. The CDR3 loop spans 16 amino acids. Germline CDR1 and CDR2: SGHRS and YFSETQ. DNA of the CDR3: TGCGCCAGCAGCACACCGAGAGGCCCACTGAACACTGAAGCTTTCTTT. Its translation is CASSTPRGPLNTEAFF.

The chain uses TRBV5-1 and TRBJ1-6; D remains unclear. This CDR3 spans 16 amino acids. Trimming removed 0 bases at V and 0 bases at J, with 7 bases between. CDR1 is SGHRS and CDR2 is YFSETQ in the germline V gene. CDR3 protein: CASSLGLLSYNSPLHF. For the CDR3, the DNA is TGCGCCAGCAGCTTGGGTCTCCTCTCCTATAATTCACCCCTCCACTTT.

V usage is TRBV7-9 and J usage is TRBJ1-5; D gene unclear. With 2 bases removed from V and 1 base from J, the gap between germline ends came to 3 bases. The CDR3 loop spans 13 amino acids. Germline lookup yields CDR1 SEHNR and CDR2 FQNEAQ (reference sequence). CDR3 in amino acids: CASSLQSNQPQHF. Here the CDR3 DNA reads TGTGCCAGCAGCTTACAGAGCAATCAGCCCCAGCATTTT.

This sequence joins TRBV28 and TRBJ2-3; 11 bases map to TRBD2. Germline CDR1 reads MDHEN; CDR2 reads SYDVKM. The CDR3 extends over 15 amino acids. V shed 5 bases, J shed 9 bases, and the junction held 10 bases outside the gene matches. DNA for the CDR3: TGTGCCAGCAGTAAGATAGCGGGGGGGCTGACGACGCAGTATTTT. Translation gives CASSKIAGGLTTQYF.

This clone was recorded a few times. J is TRBJ1-1 and V is TRBV5-5; possibly TRBD1 for D (5 bases). V shed 2 bases and J shed 6 bases, with 14 bases lying between them. Germline CDR1 SGHKS, CDR2 YYEKEE (reference sequence). This CDR3 is 14 amino acids long. As DNA, the CDR3 is TGTGCCAGCAGCTTCAGCAGGGTGCGCGCTGAAGCTTTCTTT. Residues: CASSFSRVRAEAFF.

This chain connects TRBV7-2 to TRBJ2-5; D might be TRBD2 (6 bases). Between the trimmed V and J ends, which lost 4 bases and 2 bases, there was a span of 14 bases. The V gene's germline CDR1 is SGHTA and CDR2 FQGNSA. There are 15 residues in the CDR3. The DNA of the CDR3 is TGTGCCAGCAGCTACCGCCGGACTACTCAAGAGACCCAGTACTTC. It translates to CASSYRRTTQETQYF.

J is TRBJ1-6 and V is TRBV5-4; TRBD1 aligns across 9 bases. The V and J ends lost 4 bases and 7 bases, in that order; junction bases with no gene match: 3. The CDR3 has 14 amino acids. CDR1 and CDR2 from the germline V gene are SGHNT and YYREEE (reference sequence). Here the CDR3 reads CASSRTGENSPLHF. The CDR3 DNA sequence: TGTGCCAGCAGCCGGACAGGGGAGAATTCACCCCTCCACTTT.

In nucleotides, the CDR3 is TGTGCCAGCACACTATCCGGGACAGGGAACCACGAGCAGTACTTC. This sequence encodes CASTLSGTGNHEQYF. This chain connects TRBV5-6 to TRBJ2-7, with TRBD1 matching 9 bases. Per germline, CDR1 SGHDT and CDR2 YYEEEE. This CDR3 is 15 amino acids long. V was clipped by 6 bases and J by 5 bases; unmatched bases: 12.

The chain is built from TRBV2 and TRBJ2-3, with a tentative D call TRBD1 (6 bases). The length of the CDR3 is 14 residues. The V gene's germline CDR1 is SNHLY and CDR2 FYNNEI. V dropped 6 bases and J dropped 0 bases, with 10 bases sitting between them. This CDR3 reads CASRQGWSTDTQYF. DNA of the CDR3: TGTGCCAGCAGGCAGGGGTGGAGCACAGATACGCAGTATTTT. The full variable domain, in which reference TRBV2 and TRBJ2-3 provide the parts outside the CDR3, is EPEVTQTPSHQVTQMGQEVILRCVPISNHLYFYWYRQILGQKVEFLVSFYNNEISEKSEIFDDQFSVERPDGSNFTLKIRSTKLEDSAMYFCASRQGWSTDTQYFGPGTRLTVL.

The chain links TRBV27 to TRBJ1-2; 7 bases align to TRBD1. Germline trimming cut 7 bases from V and 1 base from J; bases unmatched to any gene: 3. CDR1 is MNHEY, CDR2 SMNVEV, per germline (reference sequence). The CDR3 contains 13 residues. Here the CDR3 DNA reads TGTGCCAGCATGGACAGGAATAACTATGGCTACACCTTC. Protein sequence: CASMDRNNYGYTF.

The rearrangement uses TRBV5-8 and TRBJ2-7, with a tentative D call TRBD1 (5 bases). Trimming removed 1 base at V and 4 bases at J, with 9 bases between. CDR3 length equals 13 residues. The V gene's germline CDR1 is SGHTS and CDR2 YDEGEE. This CDR3 is CASSLHRMYEQYF. CDR3 coding DNA: TGTGCCAGCAGCTTGCACAGGATGTACGAGCAGTACTTC.

The CDR3 spells CAISDPAGGTDTQYF. Here the CDR3 DNA reads TGTGCCATTTCAGACCCAGCGGGAGGCACAGATACGCAGTATTTT. The V call is TRBV10-3, the J call TRBJ2-3; TRBD2 matches 8 bases. The CDR3 is made up of 15 amino acids. Germline-derived CDR1 and CDR2 are ENHRY and SYGVKD. With V trimmed by 9 bases and J by 1 base, 9 bases remained unmatched.

The chain combines TRBV5-6 with TRBJ2-7; TRBD1 aligns across 9 bases. This CDR3 region has 16 residues. Germline CDR1 reads SGHDT; CDR2 reads YYEEEE. The ends lost 0 bases at V and 6 bases at J; junction bases unmatched: 10. The CDR3 sequence: CASSLGGTGIWGEQYF. CDR3 in DNA: TGTGCCAGCAGCTTGGGTGGGACAGGGATTTGGGGCGAGCAGTACTTC.

The J gene is TRBJ1-1, the V gene TRBV28; tentative D call: TRBD1 (5 bases). The CDR3 length is 15 residues. Trimming took 10 bases from V and 1 from J, leaving 19 bases between them. Germline V gene lookup returns CDR1 MDHEN and CDR2 SYDVKM. CDR3 bases: TGTGCCACCCTCAGTTTGGGGCAAACGAACACTGAAGCTTTCTTT. Translated: CATLSLGQTNTEAFF.

The chain recombines TRBV6-5 with TRBJ2-7; 9 nucleotides agree with TRBD2. With 2 bases clipped from V and 3 bases from J, the junction kept 5 bases outside the gene matches. CDR1 MNHEY and CDR2 SVGAGI come from the germline V gene. The CDR3 is 15 residues long. CDR3 coding DNA: TGTGCCAGCAGTTACGGACTAGCGATTGTCTACGAGCAGTACTTC. It specifies CASSYGLAIVYEQYF.

The V gene is TRBV19, the J gene TRBJ2-1; 9 positions agree with TRBD2. Germline trimming cut 6 bases from V and 0 bases from J; bases unmatched to any gene: 3. Germline CDR1 and CDR2: LNHDA and SQIVND (reference sequence). The CDR3 loop spans 15 amino acids. For the CDR3, the DNA is TGTGCCAGTAGGGGACTAGCAAGCTCCTACAATGAGCAGTTCTTC. Translating gives CASRGLASSYNEQFF.

This clone was observed once. This sequence joins TRBV5-1 and TRBJ2-3, with 7 positions matching TRBD2. CDR1 is SGHRS, CDR2 YFSETQ, per germline. With V trimmed by 4 bases and J by 3 bases, 8 bases remained unmatched. The CDR3 spans 15 residues. The CDR3 reads CASSTSGVQTDTQYF. The CDR3 DNA reads as TGCGCCAGCAGCACAAGCGGGGTGCAGACAGATACGCAGTATTTT.